Reported below is one T cell receptor (beta chain). What it recognizes is unknown. This specimen comes from a study of radiation and T cells in renal cell carcinoma. Data came from immunoSEQ multiplex PCR; TCRdb stores just in-frame clones and leaves some out. This table holds approximately 79,000 clones, 82% found once. Time point in this sample: blood 2 weeks post-SBRT. Treatment specified: 15 Gy SBRT to primary tumor, nephrectomy 4 weeks later. Findings and caveats of the study: No pretreatment tumor biopsies were available for baseline clonotypes.

The V gene end was trimmed by 3 bases and the J gene end by 2 bases; junction bases not matched to a gene: 10. From germline, CDR1 is SGHAT and CDR2 FQNNGV. The length of the CDR3 is 18 residues. This TCR was recovered from a man aged 55 to 70 with renal cell carcinoma. The source material was blood, sampled from a patient whose treatment included radiotherapy and nephrectomy. The chain is built from TRBV11-2 and TRBJ2-3; 11 bases match TRBD2. CDR3 in DNA: TGTGCCAGCAGCTTGTCCCTCGGGACTAGCGGATACACAGATACGCAGTATTTT. Translated: CASSLSLGTSGYTDTQYF.